This TCR beta chain was observed in a study of blood T cell repertoires in COVID-19. At the level of the study: COVID-19 samples, acute and convalescent, were from the United States, Italy and Spain. PBMCs, B-cell-depleted T cells, or T cells provided the cDNA or gDNA that made up the material.

The CDR3 is 12 residues long. V lost 5 bases to trimming and J lost 9 bases, with 11 bases between them. Enrollees, 18 to 89 years old, lived in some 24 US areas. Clones were read by immunoSEQ multiplex PCR, and TCRdb kept only the in-frame ones, dropping some. This sample carries about 400,000 clones, 70% to 90% of them seen once, and the ten largest clones take approximately 2%. This sequence originates from a woman between 40 and 50 years old with acute COVID-19. V gene TRBV12-3 or TRBV12-4 combines with J gene TRBJ2-1, with D hard to call. Sequences were obtained from PBMCs or T cells enriched from blood (not recorded which). The CDR3 sequence is CASSRGITEQFF. As DNA, the CDR3 is TGTGCCAGCAGTCGAGGCATCACTGAGCAGTTCTTC.